Sequencing of this T cell receptor (beta chain) was carried out in a study of T cell repertoires in cytomegalovirus infection. Overall study context: It was the public TCR beta signatures that indicated both CMV infection and matching HLA type.

TCRdb redid the calling of the reads with MiXCR, one entry per CDR3 protein. This sample has under 150,000 distinct CDR3 sequences, with more than 20% found just once. As concerns this clonotype: What it binds is not known.

The germline V gene has CDR1 MNHNS and CDR2 SASEGT. V was shortened by 1 base and J by 2 bases, with 6 bases between the two germline ends. This CDR3 region has 14 residues. V is TRBV6-1 and J is TRBJ1-3, with D uncertain. Sequencing used PBMCs, sequenced either directly or after in vitro stimulation (not recorded which). The source is a human donor in good health (CMV status not recorded). Some clones in this sample may be carry-over from other donors' samples. The DNA for the CDR3 is TGTGCCAGCAGTGAAGGACACACTGGAAACACCATATATTTT. Protein product: CASSEGHTGNTIYF.